This T cell receptor beta chain was profiled in a study of shared clonotypes between healthy human individuals. The study, taken as a whole, reports: Specimens sampled were limited to blood, with tissue repertoires likely differing.

Only one count was recorded for this clone. Its matching antigen is unknown. Assay: immunoSEQ multiplex PCR; the TCRdb copy retains only in-frame clones and omits some. The sample shows approximately 2.4 million clones, 90% to 97% of them seen only once. This TCR derives from a man aged 18 to 30 in good health. The sample taken for sequencing was naive CD4+ T cells sorted from blood. This sample's subset: CD45RA+ positively selected.

CDR3 protein: CASSEETSGKRSYNEQFF. CDR3 bases: TGCGCCAGCAGTGAGGAGACTAGCGGGAAGCGCTCCTACAATGAGCAGTTCTTC. The genes are TRBV10-1 and TRBJ2-1; 11 bases are a match to TRBD2. Germline V gene lookup returns CDR1 WNHNN and CDR2 SYGVQD (reference sequence). V shed 2 bases, J shed 0 bases, and the junction held 6 bases outside the gene matches. CDR3 length: 18 amino acids.